The rows below give T cell receptor beta chains drawn from one sample of a study of blood T cell repertoires in COVID-19. The method was immunoSEQ multiplex PCR; TCRdb's version includes in-frame clones alone and lacks a portion of them. This sample has a few hundred thousand clones; 92% occur once, and the top ten carry approximately 17%. The specimen sequenced was PBMCs or T cells enriched from blood (not recorded which). The source of these receptors is a woman in her twenties or thirties who had recovered from COVID-19. Each CDR3 is given with its conserved first and last residue. The order of the fields is J gene, V gene, D gene, clone size, CDR3 protein, CDR3 DNA. The D gene is left open where the match is weak. Only part of the rows carry a size: once, few, many, or a class if the clone is expanded.

J: TRBJ2-5
V: TRBV5-5
D: TRBD2
size: -
CDR3: CASSLVGGGRPETQYF
DNA: TGTGCCAGCAGCTTGGTGGGCGGGGGACGCCCAGAGACCCAGTACTTC

J: TRBJ2-7
V: TRBV11-1
D: -
size: -
CDR3: CASSFTGTLGEQYF
DNA: TGTGCCAGCAGCTTCACAGGGACCCTTGGGGAGCAGTACTTC

J: TRBJ2-7
V: TRBV30
D: TRBD2
size: -
CDR3: CAWSVLAGSLSYEQYF
DNA: TGTGCCTGGAGTGTACTAGCGGGGAGCCTCTCCTACGAGCAGTACTTC

J: TRBJ2-7
V: TRBV11-2
D: -
size: once
CDR3: CASSSLRGYYEQYF
DNA: TGTGCCAGCAGCTCCTTAAGGGGTTACTACGAGCAGTACTTC

J: TRBJ2-1
V: TRBV5-8
D: TRBD2
size: -
CDR3: CASSLAAGGDEQFF
DNA: TGTGCCAGCAGCTTGGCGGCCGGGGGGGATGAGCAGTTCTTC

J: TRBJ2-7
V: TRBV7-9
D: TRBD2
size: -
CDR3: CASSATKGTSGSFEQYF
DNA: TGTGCCAGCAGCGCCACCAAAGGGACTAGCGGGAGTTTCGAGCAGTACTTC

J: TRBJ1-2
V: TRBV5-1
D: -
size: -
CDR3: CASSTAGVNYGYTF
DNA: TGCGCCAGCAGCACCGCAGGTGTTAACTATGGCTACACCTTC

J: TRBJ2-2
V: TRBV5-1
D: TRBD1
size: -
CDR3: CASSSGTGVTGELFF
DNA: TGCGCCAGCAGTTCCGGGACAGGCGTTACCGGGGAGCTGTTTTTT

J: TRBJ2-1
V: TRBV7-9
D: TRBD1
size: -
CDR3: CASSFGQVQNEQFF
DNA: TGTGCCAGCAGCTTTGGACAGGTTCAAAATGAGCAGTTCTTC

J: TRBJ2-3
V: TRBV27
D: TRBD2
size: few
CDR3: CASSSQKRGSTDTQYF
DNA: TGTGCCAGCAGTTCACAAAAGCGGGGGAGCACAGATACGCAGTATTTT

J: TRBJ2-5
V: TRBV9
D: -
size: -
CDR3: CASSVGGPETQYF
DNA: TGTGCCAGCAGCGTAGGAGGCCCAGAGACCCAGTACTTC

J: TRBJ2-2
V: TRBV5-4
D: -
size: -
CDR3: CASSRGDGGIGELFF
DNA: TGTGCCAGCAGCCGAGGAGACGGCGGGATCGGGGAGCTGTTTTTT

J: TRBJ2-4
V: TRBV7-9
D: TRBD2
size: -
CDR3: CASSLVGSGNIQYF
DNA: TGTGCCAGCAGCTTAGTGGGTAGCGGGAACATTCAGTACTTC

J: TRBJ1-2
V: TRBV27
D: TRBD1
size: few
CDR3: CASSSDRGYGYTF
DNA: TGTGCCAGCAGTTCGGACAGGGGCTATGGCTACACCTTC

J: TRBJ1-6
V: TRBV28
D: TRBD1
size: few
CDR3: CASSVDRGYNSPLHF
DNA: TGTGCCAGCAGTGTAGACAGGGGGTATAATTCACCCCTCCACTTT